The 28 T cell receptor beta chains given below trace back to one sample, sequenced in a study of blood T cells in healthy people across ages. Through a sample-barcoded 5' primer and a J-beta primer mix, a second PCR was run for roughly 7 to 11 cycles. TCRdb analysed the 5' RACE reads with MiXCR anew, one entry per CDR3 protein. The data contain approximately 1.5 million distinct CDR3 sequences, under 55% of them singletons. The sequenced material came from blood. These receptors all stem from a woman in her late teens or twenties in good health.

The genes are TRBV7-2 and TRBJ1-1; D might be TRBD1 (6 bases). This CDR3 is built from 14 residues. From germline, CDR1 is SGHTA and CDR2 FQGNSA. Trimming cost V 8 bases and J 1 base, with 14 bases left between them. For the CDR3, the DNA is TGTGCCAGCCGCCGGGGACACACGAACACTGAAGCTTTCTTT. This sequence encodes CASRRGHTNTEAFF.

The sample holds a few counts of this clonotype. CDR3 sequence reads: CASSMGLDEQFF. CDR3 coding DNA: TGTGCCAGCAGCATGGGGTTGGATGAGCAGTTCTTC. The chain employs TRBV5-4 and TRBJ2-1; D remains ambiguous. The germline CDR1 and CDR2 sequences are SGHNT and YYREEE (reference sequence). Trimming cost V 4 bases and J 8 bases, with 10 bases left between them. This CDR3 region has 12 residues.

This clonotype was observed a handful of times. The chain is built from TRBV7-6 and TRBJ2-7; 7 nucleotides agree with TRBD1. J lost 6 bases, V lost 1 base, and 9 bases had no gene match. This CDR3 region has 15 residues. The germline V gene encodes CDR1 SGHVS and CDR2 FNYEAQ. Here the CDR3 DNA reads TGTGCCAGCAGCTTAGGACAGGGATTATATGGCGAGCAGTACTTC. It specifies CASSLGQGLYGEQYF.

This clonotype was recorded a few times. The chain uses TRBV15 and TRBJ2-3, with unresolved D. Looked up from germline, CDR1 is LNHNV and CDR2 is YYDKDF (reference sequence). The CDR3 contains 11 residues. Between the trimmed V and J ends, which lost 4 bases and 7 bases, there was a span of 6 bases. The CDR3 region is CATSIANTQYF. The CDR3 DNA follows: TGTGCCACCAGCATAGCCAATACGCAGTATTTT.

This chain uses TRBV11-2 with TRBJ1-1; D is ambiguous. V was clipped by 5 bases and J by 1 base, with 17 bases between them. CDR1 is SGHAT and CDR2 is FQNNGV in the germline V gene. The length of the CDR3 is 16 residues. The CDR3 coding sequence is TGTGCCAGCAGCCCCGGTCAATTTACCGCGAACACTGAAGCTTTCTTT. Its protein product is CASSPGQFTANTEAFF. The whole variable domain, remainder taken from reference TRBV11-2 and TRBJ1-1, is EAGVAQSPRYKIIEKRQSVAFWCNPISGHATLYWYQQILGQGPKLLIQFQNNGVVDDSQLPKDRFSAERLKGVDSTLKIQPAKLEDSAVYLCASSPGQFTANTEAFFGQGTRLTVV.

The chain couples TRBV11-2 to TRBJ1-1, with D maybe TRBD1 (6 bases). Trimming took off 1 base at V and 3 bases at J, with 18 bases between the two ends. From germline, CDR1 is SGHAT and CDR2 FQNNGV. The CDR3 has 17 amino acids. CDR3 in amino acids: CASSLVSLDRGYTEAFF. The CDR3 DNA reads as TGTGCCAGCAGCTTAGTGTCTCTGGACAGAGGGTACACTGAAGCTTTCTTT.

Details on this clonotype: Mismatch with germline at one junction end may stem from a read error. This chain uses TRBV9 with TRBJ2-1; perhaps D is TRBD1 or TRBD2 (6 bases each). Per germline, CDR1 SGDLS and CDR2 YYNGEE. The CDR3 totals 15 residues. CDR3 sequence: CASSVRQAGNNEQFF. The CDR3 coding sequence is TGTGCCAGTAGCGTACGACAGGCGGGGAACAATGAGCAGTTCTTC.

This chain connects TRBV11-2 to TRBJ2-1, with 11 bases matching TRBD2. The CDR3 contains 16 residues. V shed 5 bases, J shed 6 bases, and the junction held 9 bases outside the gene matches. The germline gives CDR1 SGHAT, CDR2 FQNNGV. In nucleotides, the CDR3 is TGTGCCAGCAGCGCGTCGACTAGCGGGACCGTCAATGAGCAGTTCTTC. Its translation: CASSASTSGTVNEQFF.

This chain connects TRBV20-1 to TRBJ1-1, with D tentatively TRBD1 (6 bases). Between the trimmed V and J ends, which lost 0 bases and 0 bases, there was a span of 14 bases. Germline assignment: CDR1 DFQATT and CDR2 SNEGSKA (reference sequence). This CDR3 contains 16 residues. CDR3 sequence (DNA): TGCAGTGCTAGAGATATCCGGACAGACATGAACACTGAAGCTTTCTTT. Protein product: CSARDIRTDMNTEAFF.

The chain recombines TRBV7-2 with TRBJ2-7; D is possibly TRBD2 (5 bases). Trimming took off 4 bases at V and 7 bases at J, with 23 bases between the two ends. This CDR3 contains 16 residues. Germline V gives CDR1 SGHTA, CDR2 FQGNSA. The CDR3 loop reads CASSSTPSGSYNEQYF. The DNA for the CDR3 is TGTGCCAGCAGCTCGACTCCCAGCGGAAGCTACAATGAGCAGTACTTC.

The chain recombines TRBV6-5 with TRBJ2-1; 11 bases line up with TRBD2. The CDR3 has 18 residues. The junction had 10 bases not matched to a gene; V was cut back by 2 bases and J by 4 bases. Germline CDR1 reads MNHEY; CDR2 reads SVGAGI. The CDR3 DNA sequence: TGTGCCAGCAGTTACGGGTCAAGTACTAGCGGGGGTTACAATGAGCAGTTCTTC. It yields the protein CASSYGSSTSGGYNEQFF.

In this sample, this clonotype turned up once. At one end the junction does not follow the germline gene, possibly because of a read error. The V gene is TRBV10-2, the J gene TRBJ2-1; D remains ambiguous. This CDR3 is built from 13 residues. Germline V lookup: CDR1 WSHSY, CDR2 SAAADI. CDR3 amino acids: CAFWRSSYNEQLF. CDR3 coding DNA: TGCGCCTTTTGGCGGAGCTCCTACAATGAGCAGCTCTTC.

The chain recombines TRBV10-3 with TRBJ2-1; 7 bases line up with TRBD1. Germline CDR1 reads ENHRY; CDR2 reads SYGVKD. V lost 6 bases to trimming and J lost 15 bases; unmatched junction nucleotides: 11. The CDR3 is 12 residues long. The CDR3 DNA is TGTGCCATCAGCAGGGACAGAGACCAACCGTTCTTC. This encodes CAISRDRDQPFF.

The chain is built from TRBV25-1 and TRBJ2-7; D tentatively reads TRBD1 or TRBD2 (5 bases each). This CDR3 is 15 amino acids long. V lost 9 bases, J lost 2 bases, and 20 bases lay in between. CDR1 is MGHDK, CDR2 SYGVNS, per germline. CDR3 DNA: TGTGCCAGGGTCCTCTCCGGGACCCGGGCCTACGAGCAGTACTTC. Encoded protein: CARVLSGTRAYEQYF.

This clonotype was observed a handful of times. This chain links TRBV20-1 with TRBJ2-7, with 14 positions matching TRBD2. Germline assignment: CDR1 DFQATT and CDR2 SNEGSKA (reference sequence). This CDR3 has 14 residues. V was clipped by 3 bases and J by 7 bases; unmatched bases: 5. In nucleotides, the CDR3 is TGCAGTGCTAGCGGACTAGCGGGAGGTTGGGAGCAGTACTTC. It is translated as CSASGLAGGWEQYF.

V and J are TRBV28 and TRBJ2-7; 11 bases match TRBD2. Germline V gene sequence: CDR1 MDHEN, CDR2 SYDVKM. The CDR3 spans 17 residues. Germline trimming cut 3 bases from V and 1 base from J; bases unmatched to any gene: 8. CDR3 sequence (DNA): TGTGCCAGCAGTTTGTCACTAGCGGGAGAAGAATCCTACGAGCAGTACTTC. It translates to CASSLSLAGEESYEQYF.

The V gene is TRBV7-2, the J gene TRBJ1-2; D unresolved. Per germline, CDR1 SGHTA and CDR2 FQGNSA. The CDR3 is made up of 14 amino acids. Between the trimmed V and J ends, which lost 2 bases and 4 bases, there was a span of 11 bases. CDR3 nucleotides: TGTGCCAGCAGCTTAAGCAGTTTCGGCTATGGCTACACCTTC. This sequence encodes CASSLSSFGYGYTF.

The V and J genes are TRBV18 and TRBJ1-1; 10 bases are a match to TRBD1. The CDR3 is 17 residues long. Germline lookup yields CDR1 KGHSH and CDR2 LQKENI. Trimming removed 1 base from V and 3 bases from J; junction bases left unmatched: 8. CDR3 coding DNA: TGTGCCAGCTCACCACTGCTAGGAGGACAGGGGGACACTGAAGCTTTCTTT. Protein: CASSPLLGGQGDTEAFF.

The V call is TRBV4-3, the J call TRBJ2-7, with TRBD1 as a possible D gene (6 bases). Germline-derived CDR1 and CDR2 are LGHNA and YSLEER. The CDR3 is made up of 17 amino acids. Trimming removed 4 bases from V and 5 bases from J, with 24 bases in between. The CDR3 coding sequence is TGCGCCAGCAGCCTGACAGGCACGGGTGGAAGTGTAAACGAGCAGTACTTC. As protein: CASSLTGTGGSVNEQYF.

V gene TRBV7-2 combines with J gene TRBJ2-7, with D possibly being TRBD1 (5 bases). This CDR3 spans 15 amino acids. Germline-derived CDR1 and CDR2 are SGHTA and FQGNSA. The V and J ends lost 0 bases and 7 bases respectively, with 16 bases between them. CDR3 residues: CASSLAFWERGEQYF. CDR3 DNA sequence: TGTGCCAGCAGCTTAGCGTTTTGGGAAAGGGGTGAGCAGTACTTC.

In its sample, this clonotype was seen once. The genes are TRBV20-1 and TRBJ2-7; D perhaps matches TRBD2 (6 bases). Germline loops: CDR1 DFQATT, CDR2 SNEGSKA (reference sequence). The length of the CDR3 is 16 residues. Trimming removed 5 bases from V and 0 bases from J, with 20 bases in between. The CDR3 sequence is CSAGGVAVPYSYEQYF. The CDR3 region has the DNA TGCAGTGCTGGAGGGGTAGCGGTACCTTACTCCTACGAGCAGTACTTC.

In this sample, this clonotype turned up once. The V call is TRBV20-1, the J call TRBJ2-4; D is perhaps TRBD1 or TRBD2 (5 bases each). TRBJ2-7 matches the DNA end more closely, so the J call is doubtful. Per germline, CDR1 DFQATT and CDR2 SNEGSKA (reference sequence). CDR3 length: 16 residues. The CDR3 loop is CSARVRLGDRACEQYF. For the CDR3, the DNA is TGCAGTGCTAGAGTAAGGTTAGGGGACCGAGCCTGCGAGCAGTACTTC.

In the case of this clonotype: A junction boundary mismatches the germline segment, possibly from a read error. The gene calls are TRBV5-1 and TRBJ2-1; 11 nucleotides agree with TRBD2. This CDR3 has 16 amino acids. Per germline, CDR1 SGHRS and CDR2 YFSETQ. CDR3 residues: CVSSLRSGLAGNEQFF. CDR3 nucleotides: TGCGTCAGCAGCTTGAGATCAGGACTAGCGGGCAATGAGCAGTTCTTC.

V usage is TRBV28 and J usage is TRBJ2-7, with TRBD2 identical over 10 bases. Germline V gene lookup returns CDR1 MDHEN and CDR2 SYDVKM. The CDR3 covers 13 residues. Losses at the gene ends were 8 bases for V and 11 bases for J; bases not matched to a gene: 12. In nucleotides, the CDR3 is TGTGCCAGCCGGCCCCAAGCGGGAGGGAAGAAGTACTTC. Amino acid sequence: CASRPQAGGKKYF.

The CDR3 DNA reads as TGTGCCAGCAGCCAAGATTGGTCTAGCGGGGTTCCGGCGAATGAGCAGTTCTTC. Translated, it gives CASSQDWSSGVPANEQFF. The V call is TRBV14, the J call TRBJ2-1; 9 bases map to TRBD2. The length of the CDR3 is 18 residues. The germline V gene encodes CDR1 SGHDN and CDR2 FVKESK. J gave up 7 bases and V 0 bases, and 13 bases lay outside the gene matches.

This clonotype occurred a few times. The CDR3: CASSLFIGSSNTGELFF. The CDR3 nucleotides are TGTGCCAGCAGCTTATTTATCGGCAGTTCGAACACCGGGGAGCTGTTTTTT. The gene calls are TRBV7-6 and TRBJ2-2; D gene uncertain. The length of the CDR3 is 17 residues. Trimming left V 2 bases short and J 0 bases short, with 13 bases between. Germline lookup yields CDR1 SGHVS and CDR2 FNYEAQ.

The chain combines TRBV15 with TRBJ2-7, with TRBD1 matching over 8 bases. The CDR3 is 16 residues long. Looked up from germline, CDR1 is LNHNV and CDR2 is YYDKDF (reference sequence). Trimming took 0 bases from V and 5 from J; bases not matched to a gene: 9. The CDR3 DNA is TGTGCCACCAGCAGAGATCGGACAGGGATTCCCAACGAGCAGTACTTC. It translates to CATSRDRTGIPNEQYF.

The CDR3 reads CASSLGLGNSYEQYF. The CDR3 bases are TGTGCCAGCAGCTTGGGGCTGGGGAACTCCTACGAGCAGTACTTC. The chain links TRBV5-6 to TRBJ2-7; D is ambiguous. The CDR3 consists of 15 residues. V was trimmed by 0 bases and J by 0 bases, leaving 10 bases between them. Germline V gene lookup returns CDR1 SGHDT and CDR2 YYEEEE.